This section outlines one T cell receptor beta chain sequence together with its context. Antigen specificity is unknown. The sample belongs to a study of cytomegalovirus exposure and HLA in healthy donors. Whole-study findings and limits: According to a subsequent analysis, TCR clusters identified in the first cohort showed a tendency to co-occur across the 110 or so validation repertoires.

Using immunoSEQ multiplex PCR, the repertoire was profiled, and TCRdb retains in-frame clones only, with some absent. The sample shows under 140,000 clones, roughly nine tenths of them seen only once. Sequencing used PBMCs. This TCR was sampled from a woman aged 18-35 years in good health and CMV-seronegative.

The CDR3 region has the DNA TGTGCCAGCAGTGAAAAACTAGCTAGCACAGATACGCAGTATTTT. Translation: CASSEKLASTDTQYF. V gene TRBV25-1 combines with J gene TRBJ2-3, with TRBD2 as a possible D gene (6 bases). This CDR3 comprises 15 residues. V was pared by 2 bases and J by 0 bases, with 9 bases between. CDR1 is MGHDK and CDR2 is SYGVNS in the germline V gene.